These T cell receptor beta chains were read from a single sample in a study of TIL therapy for anti-PD-1-resistant metastatic lung cancer. The data were produced by immunoSEQ multiplex PCR, yet TCRdb's version contains in-frame clones alone and is incomplete. The table includes about 32,000 clones, 74% detected once. Sequenced here: blood, sampled at baseline. The receptors were sampled from a woman between 30 and 80 years old with non-small cell lung cancer. Both conserved end residues are part of each CDR3. A D gene is named only where the DNA matches it firmly. Some rows have no size entry. The others give once, few or many, or a class for an expanded clone.

TRBD2 TRBJ2-6 TRBV5-6 . CASCYAGGSGANVLTF TGTGCCAGCTGTTACGCGGGGGGCTCTGGGGCCAACGTCCTGACTTTC
. TRBJ1-6 TRBV6-5 . CASSRGYNSPLHF TGTGCCAGCAGCAGGGGATATAATTCACCCCTCCACTTT
. TRBJ2-7 TRBV5-4 hyperexpanded CASSLYRNSYEQYF TGTGCCAGCAGCTTGTACAGGAATTCCTACGAGCAGTACTTC
. TRBJ2-3 TRBV20-1 . CSAREGHTQYF TGCAGTGCTAGAGAGGGCCATACGCAGTATTTT
. TRBJ1-5 TRBV9 few CASSVEEGGPQHF TGTGCCAGCAGCGTAGAAGAGGGTGGACCCCAGCATTTT
TRBD2 TRBJ2-7 TRBV11-2 once CASSPFVPSGMGEQYF TGTGCCAGCAGCCCCTTCGTTCCTAGCGGAATGGGGGAGCAGTACTTC
. TRBJ1-5 TRBV10-3 . CATRGVSRQPQHF TGTGCCACCAGAGGGGTAAGCCGCCAGCCCCAGCATTTT
. TRBJ1-1 TRBV4-2 few CASSRQGVGDTEAFF TGTGCCAGCAGCCGGCAGGGTGTAGGGGACACTGAAGCTTTCTTT
. TRBJ1-6 TRBV5-1 . CASSLVGANSPLHF TGCGCCAGCAGCTTGGTAGGGGCTAATTCACCCCTCCACTTT
. TRBJ1-1 TRBV29-1 few CSGVQRNTEAFF TGCAGCGGTGTACAGAGAAACACTGAAGCTTTCTTT
. TRBJ2-3 TRBV6-1 . CASSEGDTQYF TGTGCCAGCAGTGAGGGGGATACGCAGTATTTT
. TRBJ1-1 TRBV10-1 . CASSGNLNTEAFF TGCGCCAGCAGCGGAAATCTGAACACTGAAGCTTTCTTT
TRBD1 TRBJ2-1 TRBV18 . CASSPISTGVRRNEQFF TGTGCCAGCTCACCAATTTCCACAGGGGTTAGGAGGAATGAGCAGTTCTTC
TRBD1 TRBJ1-2 TRBV25-1 medium-sized CASSRQGNYGYTF TGTGCCAGCAGTAGACAGGGGAATTATGGCTACACCTTC
. TRBJ1-2 TRBV28 . CASSFPDSIYGYTF TGTGCCAGCAGTTTCCCGGACAGCATATATGGCTACACCTTC
. TRBJ2-5 TRBV7-8 . CASSLGRGAMQETQYF TGTGCCAGCAGCTTAGGCAGGGGCGCAATGCAAGAGACCCAGTACTTC
. TRBJ2-5 TRBV6-6 . CASSSPREFGETQYF TGTGCCAGCAGTTCCCCTCGCGAATTCGGGGAGACCCAGTACTTC
TRBD1 TRBJ2-5 TRBV6-5 . CASSYGTGLGETQYF TGTGCCAGCAGTTATGGGACAGGTTTAGGAGAGACCCAGTACTTC
TRBD2 TRBJ2-1 TRBV11-3 . CASSLASGNIEQFF TGTGCCAGCAGTTTAGCTAGCGGGAATATTGAGCAGTTCTTC
TRBD1 TRBJ2-5 TRBV7-9 . CASSSTNRGGETQYF TGTGCCAGCAGCTCCACTAACAGGGGCGGGGAGACCCAGTACTTC
. TRBJ2-2 TRBV4-2 few CASSQVLDTVTGELFF TGTGCCAGCAGCCAAGTCCTTGACACCGTTACCGGGGAGCTGTTTTTT
TRBD1 TRBJ2-7 TRBV28 few CASRTGWGEQYF TGTGCCAGCAGGACAGGGTGGGGCGAGCAGTACTTC
. TRBJ2-7 TRBV7-9 few CASSTTRSYEQYF TGTGCCAGCAGCACGACTAGGTCCTACGAGCAGTACTTC
. TRBJ1-1 TRBV6-1 . CASRGTVEAFF TGTGCCAGCAGGGGGACGGTTGAAGCTTTCTTT
. TRBJ2-1 TRBV20-1 once CSARVNEQFF TGCAGTGCTAGAGTCAATGAGCAGTTCTTC
TRBD2 TRBJ2-7 TRBV28 . CASTGTSGGHEQYF TGTGCCAGCACTGGGACTAGCGGGGGTCACGAGCAGTACTTC
. TRBJ2-7 TRBV6-1 . CAISESMYLSSYEQYF TGTGCCATCAGTGAGTCGATGTATCTAAGCTCCTACGAGCAGTACTTC
. TRBJ1-3 TRBV11-2 . CASSPAVGGNTIYF TGTGCCAGCAGCCCAGCCGTTGGAGGAAACACCATATATTTT
TRBD2 TRBJ2-7 TRBV2 few CATGTSGYEQYF TGTGCCACCGGGACTAGCGGCTACGAGCAGTACTTC
TRBD2 TRBJ2-7 TRBV2 . CASSGFSGRGGEQYF TGTGCCAGCAGTGGATTTAGCGGGAGAGGGGGCGAGCAGTACTTC
TRBD2 TRBJ2-7 TRBV19 . CASSMSGGRLGEQYF TGTGCCAGTAGTATGTCCGGCGGGAGACTAGGCGAGCAGTACTTC
. TRBJ1-2 TRBV5-4 . CASSLDSTGLYGYTF TGTGCCAGCAGCTTGGACAGTACAGGCCTCTATGGCTACACCTTC
. TRBJ1-1 TRBV7-9 . CASSATGGNTEAFF TGTGCCAGCAGCGCCACCGGGGGGAACACTGAAGCTTTCTTT
. TRBJ2-3 TRBV7-9 . CASSQGAAGETDTQYF TGTGCCAGCAGCCAGGGGGCAGCGGGAGAAACAGATACGCAGTATTTT
TRBD2 TRBJ2-2 TRBV10-1 . CASSESRAGTGELFF TGCGCCAGCAGTGAGTCCCGAGCGGGAACCGGGGAGCTGTTTTTT
TRBD2 TRBJ2-2 TRBV7-9 few CASSLAGPTGELFF TGTGCCAGCAGCCTAGCGGGCCCCACCGGGGAGCTGTTTTTT
. TRBJ1-4 TRBV19 . CASSFRGVAEKLFF TGTGCCAGTAGCTTTAGGGGAGTCGCTGAAAAACTGTTTTTT
. TRBJ1-5 TRBV2 few CASNRVGNQPQHF TGTGCCAGCAACAGGGTTGGCAATCAGCCCCAGCATTTT
. TRBJ1-5 TRBV15 . CATSRDKTETRQPQHF TGTGCCACCAGCAGAGATAAAACAGAGACGAGACAGCCCCAGCATTTT
. TRBJ1-3 TRBV9 . CASSSDTRGSGNTIYF TGTGCCAGCAGCTCGGACACCAGGGGCTCTGGAAACACCATATATTTT
. TRBJ2-2 TRBV15 . CATSRDPGGRTGELFF TGTGCCACCAGCAGAGATCCGGGCGGCAGGACCGGGGAGCTGTTTTTT
TRBD2 TRBJ2-3 TRBV10-3 once CAIRGLAVTDTQYF TGTGCCATCAGGGGACTAGCGGTCACAGATACGCAGTATTTT
. TRBJ2-3 TRBV5-1 . CASSLLSGGTDTQYF TGCGCCAGCAGCTTACTATCGGGGGGCACAGATACGCAGTATTTT
. TRBJ1-1 TRBV29-1 . CSVTQGTMNTEAFF TGCAGCGTTACACAGGGTACTATGAACACTGAAGCTTTCTTT
TRBD2 TRBJ2-1 TRBV7-2 . CASSFSSGSNEQFF TGTGCCAGCAGCTTCTCTAGCGGGAGTAATGAGCAGTTCTTC
. TRBJ2-7 TRBV2 . CASRASYEQYF TGTGCCAGCAGGGCCTCCTACGAGCAGTACTTC
. TRBJ2-2 TRBV7-9 . CASSPVIPGELFF TGTGCCAGCAGCCCCGTAATCCCTGGGGAGCTGTTTTTT
TRBD1 TRBJ1-2 TRBV6-1 few CASSRDRANYGYTF TGTGCCAGCAGTCGGGACAGGGCGAACTATGGCTACACCTTC
TRBD2 TRBJ2-1 TRBV11-3 . CASSPSGTRPRNEQFF TGTGCCAGCAGCCCTAGCGGGACCCGGCCGCGCAATGAGCAGTTCTTC
TRBD1 TRBJ2-1 TRBV5-6 once CASSSRRTGTYNEQFF TGTGCCAGCAGCTCTCGTAGGACAGGGACCTACAATGAGCAGTTCTTC
. TRBJ1-1 TRBV6-1 . CATSGMRWVGAFF TGTGCGACAAGCGGAATGAGGTGGGTTGGAGCTTTCTTT
TRBD2 TRBJ2-1 TRBV7-9 . CASSLRLAGDNEQFF TGTGCCAGCAGCTTAAGGCTAGCGGGAGACAATGAGCAGTTCTTC
. TRBJ2-3 TRBV27 . CASSTTDTQYF TGTGCCAGCAGTACCACAGATACGCAGTATTTT
. TRBJ1-2 TRBV7-9 . CASSSSATNYGYTF TGTGCCAGCAGCTCGTCGGCGACTAACTATGGCTACACCTTC